The rows below give T cell receptor beta chains drawn from one sample of a study of T cell responses to AZD1222 COVID-19 vaccine. Clones were read by immunoSEQ multiplex PCR, and TCRdb kept only the in-frame ones, dropping some. The sample shows more than 65,000 clones, 70% to 85% of them seen only once. Sequencing used peripheral blood, obtained on day 0 of AZD1222 vaccination. The source is an adult in good health. Both conserved end residues are part of each CDR3. Fields, in order: J gene, D gene, clone size, V gene, CDR3 protein, CDR3 DNA. A D gene is named only where the DNA matches it firmly. The listing skips clone size in some rows; elsewhere it reads once, few, many or a size class.

j_gene: TRBJ2-1; d_gene: TRBD2; abundance: -; v_gene: TRBV7-9; CDR3aa: CASSLNLLAGGYNEQFF; CDR3nt: TGTGCCAGCAGCTTAAATTTGCTAGCGGGAGGATACAATGAGCAGTTCTTC
j_gene: TRBJ1-4; d_gene: TRBD1; abundance: -; v_gene: TRBV18; CDR3aa: CASSPRQGREKLFF; CDR3nt: TGTGCCAGCTCACCCCGACAGGGTCGGGAAAAACTGTTTTTT
j_gene: TRBJ1-2; d_gene: -; abundance: -; v_gene: TRBV10-3; CDR3aa: CAISDPDPANYGYTF; CDR3nt: TGTGCCATCAGTGACCCCGACCCTGCTAACTATGGCTACACCTTC
j_gene: TRBJ1-1; d_gene: -; abundance: -; v_gene: TRBV27; CDR3aa: CASRIGGIGTEAFF; CDR3nt: TGTGCCAGCCGGATAGGGGGGATCGGGACTGAAGCTTTCTTT
j_gene: TRBJ1-5; d_gene: -; abundance: -; v_gene: TRBV2; CDR3aa: CASSGPTNQPQHF; CDR3nt: TGTGCCAGCAGTGGACCGACAAACCAGCCCCAGCATTTT
j_gene: TRBJ1-3; d_gene: TRBD1; abundance: few; v_gene: TRBV5-8; CDR3aa: CASSPTGKVSGNTIYF; CDR3nt: TGTGCCAGCAGCCCGACAGGGAAGGTCTCTGGAAACACCATATATTTT
j_gene: TRBJ1-2; d_gene: -; abundance: -; v_gene: TRBV6-5; CDR3aa: CASSQERYYGYTF; CDR3nt: TGTGCCAGCAGCCAGGAGCGCTACTATGGCTACACCTTC
j_gene: TRBJ1-1; d_gene: -; abundance: -; v_gene: TRBV5-1; CDR3aa: CASSLDGGTEAFF; CDR3nt: TGCGCCAGCAGCTTAGATGGAGGGACTGAAGCTTTCTTT
j_gene: TRBJ2-3; d_gene: -; abundance: -; v_gene: TRBV15; CDR3aa: CATSKEGDTQYF; CDR3nt: TGTGCCACCAGCAAGGAGGGAGATACGCAGTATTTT
j_gene: TRBJ1-1; d_gene: -; abundance: -; v_gene: TRBV18; CDR3aa: CASSPSGGVVVVTEAFF; CDR3nt: TGTGCCAGCTCACCGTCGGGGGGGGTTGTGGTCGTAACTGAAGCTTTCTTT
j_gene: TRBJ2-7; d_gene: -; abundance: -; v_gene: TRBV7-9; CDR3aa: CASSWQNSYEQYF; CDR3nt: TGTGCCAGCAGCTGGCAGAACTCCTACGAGCAGTACTTC
j_gene: TRBJ1-5; d_gene: TRBD1; abundance: -; v_gene: TRBV20-1; CDR3aa: CSASIGGWGFQPQHF; CDR3nt: TGCAGTGCTAGTATAGGGGGCTGGGGTTTTCAGCCCCAGCATTTT
j_gene: TRBJ2-7; d_gene: -; abundance: -; v_gene: TRBV18; CDR3aa: CASSPLSAVSSYEQYF; CDR3nt: TGTGCCAGCTCACCACTGAGTGCGGTAAGCTCCTACGAGCAGTACTTC
j_gene: TRBJ2-3; d_gene: TRBD2; abundance: -; v_gene: TRBV13; CDR3aa: CASSLFAGGETQYF; CDR3nt: TGTGCCAGCAGCTTATTTGCGGGAGGAGAGACGCAGTATTTT
j_gene: TRBJ2-7; d_gene: -; abundance: -; v_gene: TRBV1; CDR3aa: CTSSQERGGLAGVFDEQYF; CDR3nt: TGCACCAGCAGCCAAGAAAGGGGGGGACTAGCGGGAGTTTTTGACGAGCAGTACTTC
j_gene: TRBJ1-3; d_gene: -; abundance: -; v_gene: TRBV28; CDR3aa: CASNPGWSGNTIYF; CDR3nt: TGTGCCAGCAACCCGGGGTGGTCTGGAAACACCATATATTTT
j_gene: TRBJ2-3; d_gene: -; abundance: few; v_gene: TRBV6-4; CDR3aa: CASMIELDTQYF; CDR3nt: TGTGCCAGCATGATTGAACTAGATACGCAGTATTTT
j_gene: TRBJ2-5; d_gene: -; abundance: -; v_gene: TRBV18; CDR3aa: CASFHSDGETQYF; CDR3nt: TGTGCCAGTTTCCACTCAGACGGCGAGACCCAGTACTTC
j_gene: TRBJ1-6; d_gene: -; abundance: -; v_gene: TRBV3-1/TRBV3-2; CDR3aa: CASSQADGRHDSYNSPLHF; CDR3nt: TGTGCCAGCAGCCAAGCGGATGGGCGACACGATTCCTATAATTCACCCCTCCACTTT
j_gene: TRBJ2-7; d_gene: -; abundance: -; v_gene: TRBV18; CDR3aa: CASSPPGGRSYEQYF; CDR3nt: TGTGCCAGCTCCCCGCCTGGGGGCCGCTCCTACGAGCAGTACTTC
j_gene: TRBJ2-3; d_gene: -; abundance: once; v_gene: TRBV24-1; CDR3aa: CATSAGTPDTQYF; CDR3nt: TGTGCCACCAGTGCAGGTACCCCAGATACGCAGTATTTT
j_gene: TRBJ2-1; d_gene: -; abundance: -; v_gene: TRBV6-5; CDR3aa: CASSWDALGGEQFF; CDR3nt: TGTGCCAGCAGTTGGGACGCCCTGGGGGGTGAGCAGTTCTTC
j_gene: TRBJ1-1; d_gene: -; abundance: -; v_gene: TRBV5-1; CDR3aa: CASSPGPSTEAFF; CDR3nt: TGCGCCAGCAGCCCTGGGCCAAGCACTGAAGCTTTCTTT
j_gene: TRBJ2-1; d_gene: TRBD2; abundance: few; v_gene: TRBV5-1; CDR3aa: CASSLASGRVTNEQFF; CDR3nt: TGCGCCAGCAGCTTGGCTAGCGGGAGGGTAACCAATGAGCAGTTCTTC
j_gene: TRBJ2-5; d_gene: TRBD2; abundance: -; v_gene: TRBV5-8; CDR3aa: CASSLSGTSVFRETQYF; CDR3nt: TGTGCCAGCAGCTTGAGCGGGACTAGCGTTTTTCGAGAGACCCAGTACTTC
j_gene: TRBJ2-1; d_gene: TRBD2; abundance: -; v_gene: TRBV9; CDR3aa: CASSVDSGSHNEQFF; CDR3nt: TGTGCCAGCAGCGTAGATAGCGGGAGCCACAATGAGCAGTTCTTC